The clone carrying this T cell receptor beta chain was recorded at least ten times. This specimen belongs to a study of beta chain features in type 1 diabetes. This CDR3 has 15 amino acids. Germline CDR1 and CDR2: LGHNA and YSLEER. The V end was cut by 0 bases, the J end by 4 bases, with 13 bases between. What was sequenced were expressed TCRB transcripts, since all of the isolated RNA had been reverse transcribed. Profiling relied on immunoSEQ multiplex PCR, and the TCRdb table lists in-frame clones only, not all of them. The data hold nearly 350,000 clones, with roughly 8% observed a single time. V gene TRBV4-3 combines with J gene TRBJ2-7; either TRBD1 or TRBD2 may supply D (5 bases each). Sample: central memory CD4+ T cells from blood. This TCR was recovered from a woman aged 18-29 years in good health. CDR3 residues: CASSQDWGTPYEQYF. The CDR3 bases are TGCGCCAGCAGCCAAGATTGGGGGACCCCATACGAGCAGTACTTC.